These T cell receptor beta chains were read from a single sample in a study of cytotoxic CD8 clonotypes in ibrutinib-treated CLL. Data came from immunoSEQ multiplex PCR; TCRdb stores just in-frame clones and leaves some out. The data contain some 300,000 clones, roughly 80% of them singletons. The specimen was PBMCs, collected before ibrutinib treatment. The receptor source for this set is a human donor with chronic lymphocytic leukemia. The CDR3 runs from the conserved cysteine through the conserved F or W. A D gene is named only where the DNA matches it firmly. Clone size is stated in some rows and not others, as once, few, many or a class when expanded.

D gene: TRBD2
clone size: .
J gene: TRBJ2-2
V gene: TRBV30
CDR3 protein: CAWSAPGLAGVTGELFF
CDR3 DNA: TGTGCCTGGAGTGCCCCGGGACTAGCGGGAGTTACCGGGGAGCTGTTTTTT

D gene: TRBD1
clone size: few
J gene: TRBJ2-3
V gene: TRBV7-9
CDR3 protein: CASSLGQGDTDTQYF
CDR3 DNA: TGTGCCAGCAGCTTGGGACAGGGAGACACAGATACGCAGTATTTT

D gene: .
clone size: .
J gene: TRBJ2-4
V gene: TRBV23-1
CDR3 protein: CASSQKQEEVAKNIQYF
CDR3 DNA: TGCGCCAGCAGTCAAAAACAGGAGGAGGTAGCCAAAAACATTCAGTACTTC

D gene: .
clone size: .
J gene: TRBJ2-1
V gene: TRBV12-2
CDR3 protein: CASRLESGLSYNEQFF
CDR3 DNA: TGTGCAAGTCGCTTAGAGAGCGGGCTATCTTACAATGAGCAGTTCTTC

D gene: .
clone size: once
J gene: TRBJ2-3
V gene: TRBV7-9
CDR3 protein: CASSLSVSRTQYF
CDR3 DNA: TGTGCCAGCAGCTTAAGTGTCTCCCGAACGCAGTATTTT

D gene: TRBD2
clone size: once
J gene: TRBJ2-1
V gene: TRBV29-1
CDR3 protein: CSGSVAGGTYNEQFF
CDR3 DNA: TGCAGCGGCAGTGTAGCGGGAGGTACCTACAATGAGCAGTTCTTC

D gene: .
clone size: .
J gene: TRBJ2-1
V gene: TRBV29-1
CDR3 protein: CSVSNYNEQFF
CDR3 DNA: TGCAGCGTTTCTAACTACAATGAGCAGTTCTTC

D gene: TRBD1
clone size: .
J gene: TRBJ1-2
V gene: TRBV18
CDR3 protein: CASSPYGTGGHGYTF
CDR3 DNA: TGTGCCAGCTCACCGTATGGGACAGGGGGCCATGGCTACACCTTC

D gene: TRBD2
clone size: .
J gene: TRBJ2-2
V gene: TRBV5-1
CDR3 protein: CASSIGTSGNTGELFF
CDR3 DNA: TGCGCCAGCAGCATAGGGACTAGCGGGAACACCGGGGAGCTGTTTTTT

D gene: .
clone size: .
J gene: TRBJ1-3
V gene: TRBV25-1
CDR3 protein: CASSFGKTGNTIYF
CDR3 DNA: TGTGCCAGCAGTTTCGGGAAGACTGGAAACACCATATATTTT

D gene: TRBD2
clone size: .
J gene: TRBJ2-1
V gene: TRBV27
CDR3 protein: CASSVSGTYNEQFF
CDR3 DNA: TGTGCCAGCAGTGTAAGCGGGACCTACAATGAGCAGTTCTTC

D gene: .
clone size: .
J gene: TRBJ2-7
V gene: TRBV6-5
CDR3 protein: CASSPLGSYEQYF
CDR3 DNA: TGTGCCAGCAGTCCCCTGGGGTCCTACGAGCAGTACTTC

D gene: .
clone size: .
J gene: TRBJ1-2
V gene: TRBV11-2
CDR3 protein: CASAWEIRSGYTF
CDR3 DNA: TGTGCCAGCGCTTGGGAAATTAGGTCGGGCTACACCTTC

D gene: .
clone size: .
J gene: TRBJ2-3
V gene: TRBV5-6
CDR3 protein: CASSQSADTQYF
CDR3 DNA: TGTGCCAGCAGCCAGAGCGCAGATACGCAGTATTTT

D gene: TRBD2
clone size: .
J gene: TRBJ2-1
V gene: TRBV7-2
CDR3 protein: CASSSPGLALGEQFF
CDR3 DNA: TGTGCCAGCAGCTCCCCGGGACTAGCATTAGGTGAGCAGTTCTTC

D gene: .
clone size: few
J gene: TRBJ2-5
V gene: TRBV5-1
CDR3 protein: CASSLGAAQETQYF
CDR3 DNA: TGCGCCAGCAGCTTGGGAGCGGCCCAAGAGACCCAGTACTTC

D gene: .
clone size: few
J gene: TRBJ2-5
V gene: TRBV30
CDR3 protein: CAWITSSFETQYF
CDR3 DNA: TGTGCCTGGATTACGAGCTCTTTCGAGACCCAGTACTTC

D gene: .
clone size: .
J gene: TRBJ1-2
V gene: TRBV4-3
CDR3 protein: CASSRLDSPNYGYTF
CDR3 DNA: TGCGCCAGCAGCCGCCTGGACAGCCCTAACTATGGCTACACCTTC

D gene: .
clone size: few
J gene: TRBJ1-3
V gene: TRBV4-1
CDR3 protein: CASSQVGRRPGNTIYF
CDR3 DNA: TGCGCCAGCAGCCAAGTGGGGCGGAGACCTGGAAACACCATATATTTT

D gene: .
clone size: .
J gene: TRBJ2-2
V gene: TRBV14
CDR3 protein: CASSQVRNTGELFF
CDR3 DNA: TGTGCCAGCAGCCAAGTTCGGAACACCGGGGAGCTGTTTTTT

D gene: TRBD2
clone size: .
J gene: TRBJ2-1
V gene: TRBV9
CDR3 protein: CASSVDSGRGDEQFF
CDR3 DNA: TGTGCCAGCAGCGTAGACAGCGGGAGAGGGGATGAGCAGTTCTTC

D gene: TRBD1
clone size: .
J gene: TRBJ2-1
V gene: TRBV7-9
CDR3 protein: CASSLGQVHSDEQFF
CDR3 DNA: TGTGCCAGCAGCTTGGGACAGGTTCACTCGGATGAGCAGTTCTTC

D gene: .
clone size: .
J gene: TRBJ1-3
V gene: TRBV6-5
CDR3 protein: CASSSLLSSGNTIYF
CDR3 DNA: TGTGCCAGCAGTTCCCTTTTAAGCTCTGGAAACACCATATATTTT

D gene: .
clone size: .
J gene: TRBJ2-5
V gene: TRBV11-2
CDR3 protein: CASSLDGSVKETQYF
CDR3 DNA: TGTGCCAGCAGCTTAGACGGGAGCGTGAAGGAGACCCAGTACTTC

D gene: TRBD1
clone size: .
J gene: TRBJ2-5
V gene: TRBV7-2
CDR3 protein: CASSLGTGVSQETQYF
CDR3 DNA: TGTGCCAGCAGCTTAGGGACAGGGGTATCCCAAGAGACCCAGTACTTC

D gene: .
clone size: .
J gene: TRBJ2-1
V gene: TRBV5-6
CDR3 protein: CASSYWDTSEDNEQFF
CDR3 DNA: TGTGCCAGCAGCTATTGGGATACGTCTGAGGACAATGAGCAGTTCTTC

D gene: .
clone size: .
J gene: TRBJ1-1
V gene: TRBV7-2
CDR3 protein: CASSPIRGSEAFF
CDR3 DNA: TGTGCCAGCAGCCCAATCCGGGGATCTGAAGCTTTCTTT

D gene: .
clone size: .
J gene: TRBJ1-5
V gene: TRBV2
CDR3 protein: CASSDRGGLQPQHF
CDR3 DNA: TGTGCCAGCAGTGACAGGGGAGGTTTGCAGCCCCAGCATTTT

D gene: .
clone size: many
J gene: TRBJ2-7
V gene: TRBV5-3
CDR3 protein: CASSQEYGPYEQYF
CDR3 DNA: TGTGCCAGCAGCCAAGAGTACGGTCCCTACGAGCAGTACTTC

D gene: .
clone size: .
J gene: TRBJ1-2
V gene: TRBV5-6
CDR3 protein: CASSWAVRGADGYTF
CDR3 DNA: TGTGCCAGCAGCTGGGCTGTCAGGGGAGCAGATGGCTACACCTTC

D gene: .
clone size: .
J gene: TRBJ2-7
V gene: TRBV7-2
CDR3 protein: CASSLPGRRKQYF
CDR3 DNA: TGTGCCAGCAGCTTACCGGGCCGACGGAAGCAGTACTTC

D gene: .
clone size: few
J gene: TRBJ1-1
V gene: TRBV9
CDR3 protein: CASSVEQGDEAFF
CDR3 DNA: TGTGCCAGCAGCGTAGAACAAGGAGACGAAGCTTTCTTT

D gene: .
clone size: .
J gene: TRBJ2-7
V gene: TRBV6-5
CDR3 protein: CASKHSDYEQYF
CDR3 DNA: TGTGCCAGCAAGCATTCAGACTACGAGCAGTACTTC

D gene: .
clone size: .
J gene: TRBJ1-1
V gene: TRBV15
CDR3 protein: CATSRDSKGGTEAFF
CDR3 DNA: TGTGCCACCAGCAGAGATTCCAAAGGGGGTACTGAAGCTTTCTTT

D gene: TRBD1
clone size: .
J gene: TRBJ2-7
V gene: TRBV18
CDR3 protein: CASSPGQGSREQYF
CDR3 DNA: TGTGCCAGCTCCCCAGGACAGGGTTCTAGGGAGCAGTACTTC

D gene: .
clone size: .
J gene: TRBJ2-3
V gene: TRBV5-1
CDR3 protein: CASSFNKRTDTQYF
CDR3 DNA: TGCGCCAGCAGCTTTAACAAGCGCACAGATACGCAGTATTTT

D gene: .
clone size: .
J gene: TRBJ2-2
V gene: TRBV4-3
CDR3 protein: CASSQERHNTGELFF
CDR3 DNA: TGCGCCAGCAGCCAAGAGCGTCATAACACCGGGGAGCTGTTTTTT

D gene: .
clone size: once
J gene: TRBJ2-7
V gene: TRBV18
CDR3 protein: CASSPRAQGRYEQYF
CDR3 DNA: TGTGCCAGCTCACCACGAGCACAGGGTCGTTACGAGCAGTACTTC

D gene: TRBD2
clone size: few
J gene: TRBJ2-5
V gene: TRBV27
CDR3 protein: CASSPWTSGRARETQYF
CDR3 DNA: TGTGCCAGCAGTCCATGGACTAGCGGGAGGGCACGAGAGACCCAGTACTTC

D gene: TRBD1
clone size: .
J gene: TRBJ2-3
V gene: TRBV29-1
CDR3 protein: CSAGQGATDTQYF
CDR3 DNA: TGCAGCGCCGGACAGGGGGCAACAGATACGCAGTATTTT

D gene: TRBD2
clone size: .
J gene: TRBJ2-3
V gene: TRBV7-9
CDR3 protein: CASSPMGLAGWEDTQYF
CDR3 DNA: TGTGCCAGCAGCCCGATGGGACTAGCGGGATGGGAAGATACGCAGTATTTT